A selection of T cell receptor beta chains follows, all from one sample in a study of blood T cells in healthy people across ages. Each CDR3 protein is one row after TCRdb ran MiXCR on the 5' RACE reads. The table shows about 1.1 million distinct CDR3 sequences, with more than 30% occurring only once. Sequenced input: blood. The source of these receptors is a man aged 18 to 35 in good health. CDR3s include the opening cysteine and the closing phenylalanine or tryptophan. D genes are given only for firm matches. Clone size is not always given. Where it is, it says once, few, many or a class for expanded clones.

d_call: NA; v_call: TRBV9; j_call: TRBJ1-5; clone_size: NA; cdr3_nt: TGTGCCAGCAGCCCAGGGGACATTAATCAGCCCCAGCATTTT; cdr3_aa: CASSPGDINQPQHF
d_call: TRBD1; v_call: TRBV18; j_call: TRBJ2-3; clone_size: NA; cdr3_nt: TGTGCCAGCTCAGCTTCCGGGACAGGGCCACCTAGGACGCAGTATTTT; cdr3_aa: CASSASGTGPPRTQYF
d_call: TRBD1; v_call: TRBV20-1; j_call: TRBJ2-1; clone_size: few; cdr3_nt: TGCAGTGCTAGGGAGTCAGGGGGAGTCAATGAGCAGTTCTTC; cdr3_aa: CSARESGGVNEQFF
d_call: TRBD1; v_call: TRBV24-1; j_call: TRBJ1-5; clone_size: few; cdr3_nt: TGTGCCACCAGTGATCCCGGGACAGTGGGCAATCAGCCCCAGCATTTT; cdr3_aa: CATSDPGTVGNQPQHF
d_call: TRBD1; v_call: TRBV4-1; j_call: TRBJ2-1; clone_size: NA; cdr3_nt: TGCGCCAGCAGCCAAGGTTTTGGACAGGGGCTGGACAATGAGCAGTTCTTC; cdr3_aa: CASSQGFGQGLDNEQFF
d_call: TRBD2; v_call: TRBV20-1; j_call: TRBJ2-5; clone_size: NA; cdr3_nt: TGCAGTGCTAGAGATTCTAGCGGGGGGGCACAACTGGGGTACTTC; cdr3_aa: CSARDSSGGAQLGYF
d_call: TRBD2; v_call: TRBV10-3; j_call: TRBJ2-7; clone_size: NA; cdr3_nt: TGTGCCATCAGTGAAGAAGAGACTAGCGGATACGAGCAGTACTTC; cdr3_aa: CAISEEETSGYEQYF
d_call: NA; v_call: TRBV12-3/TRBV12-4; j_call: TRBJ1-5; clone_size: few; cdr3_nt: TGTGCCAGCAGTTTACCACAGAGCAATCAGCCCCAGCATTTT; cdr3_aa: CASSLPQSNQPQHF
d_call: NA; v_call: TRBV5-1; j_call: TRBJ2-1; clone_size: few; cdr3_nt: TGCGCCAGCAGCTCGTCCCCGGGACGATTCAATGAGCAGTTCTTC; cdr3_aa: CASSSSPGRFNEQFF
d_call: NA; v_call: TRBV4-2; j_call: TRBJ1-2; clone_size: few; cdr3_nt: TGTGCCAGCAGCCAAGCAGAAAGTGGCTACACCTTC; cdr3_aa: CASSQAESGYTF
d_call: NA; v_call: TRBV12-3/TRBV12-4; j_call: TRBJ1-4; clone_size: NA; cdr3_nt: TGTGCCAGCAGTTCAATGGGGGGCGTAGGTGAAAAACTGTTTTTT; cdr3_aa: CASSSMGGVGEKLFF
d_call: NA; v_call: TRBV20-1; j_call: TRBJ1-5; clone_size: NA; cdr3_nt: TGCAGTGCTATTGACAAGGGGAATCAGCCCCAGCATTTT; cdr3_aa: CSAIDKGNQPQHF
d_call: NA; v_call: TRBV6-2/TRBV6-3; j_call: TRBJ1-5; clone_size: NA; cdr3_nt: TGTGCCAGCAGTCCAGGACGGATCGCTAATCGGCCCCAGCATTTT; cdr3_aa: CASSPGRIANRPQHF
d_call: NA; v_call: TRBV25-1; j_call: TRBJ2-5; clone_size: few; cdr3_nt: TGTGCCAGCAGTGGGCCTAGCCGACAAGAGACCCAGTACTTC; cdr3_aa: CASSGPSRQETQYF
d_call: NA; v_call: TRBV6-5; j_call: TRBJ2-1; clone_size: NA; cdr3_nt: TGTGCCGGCAGTCGGACCGACAAGGGCTACTACAATGAGCAGTTCTTC; cdr3_aa: CAGSRTDKGYYNEQFF
d_call: TRBD1; v_call: TRBV6-5; j_call: TRBJ1-2; clone_size: NA; cdr3_nt: TGTGCCAGCAGAGGGGACAGGTACTATGGCTACACCTTC; cdr3_aa: CASRGDRYYGYTF
d_call: NA; v_call: TRBV6-5; j_call: TRBJ2-7; clone_size: many; cdr3_nt: TGTGCCAGCAGACGTAACTACGAGCAGTACTTC; cdr3_aa: CASRRNYEQYF
d_call: TRBD1; v_call: TRBV3-1; j_call: TRBJ2-7; clone_size: once; cdr3_nt: TGTGCCAGCAGCCCACCCTCCGGGACAGAAAGAGAGCAGTACTTC; cdr3_aa: CASSPPSGTEREQYF
d_call: NA; v_call: TRBV20-1; j_call: TRBJ1-1; clone_size: NA; cdr3_nt: TGCAGTGCTAGAGGTGAGGCAGGGGAAGCTTTCTTT; cdr3_aa: CSARGEAGEAFF
d_call: NA; v_call: TRBV29-1; j_call: TRBJ1-1; clone_size: few; cdr3_nt: TGCAGCGTTGTACAGGGTCTGAACACTGAAGCTTTCTTT; cdr3_aa: CSVVQGLNTEAFF
d_call: NA; v_call: TRBV7-9; j_call: TRBJ2-3; clone_size: NA; cdr3_nt: TGTGCCAGCAGCCCGCTTTCCTACCTAATCGCCCAGTATTTT; cdr3_aa: CASSPLSYLIAQYF
d_call: NA; v_call: TRBV7-9; j_call: TRBJ2-5; clone_size: few; cdr3_nt: TGTGCCAGCAGCTTAGGTCTCGGGGGTGAAGAGACCCAGTACTTC; cdr3_aa: CASSLGLGGEETQYF
d_call: NA; v_call: TRBV4-3; j_call: TRBJ1-2; clone_size: NA; cdr3_nt: TGCGCCAGCAGCCAAGATCGGGGCGCAGGGGCGGGCTATGGCTACACCTTC; cdr3_aa: CASSQDRGAGAGYGYTF
d_call: NA; v_call: TRBV20-1; j_call: TRBJ2-3; clone_size: NA; cdr3_nt: TGCAGTGCTACAGCAGTGGCCTCTAGCACAGATACGCAGTATTTT; cdr3_aa: CSATAVASSTDTQYF
d_call: NA; v_call: TRBV9; j_call: TRBJ2-7; clone_size: NA; cdr3_nt: TGTGCCAGCAGCGTAGGGGGTATGGGCGAGCAGTACTTC; cdr3_aa: CASSVGGMGEQYF
d_call: NA; v_call: TRBV7-2; j_call: TRBJ1-5; clone_size: NA; cdr3_nt: TGTGCCAGCAGCTTACTATATCAGCCCCAGCATTTT; cdr3_aa: CASSLLYQPQHF
d_call: NA; v_call: TRBV4-1; j_call: TRBJ2-3; clone_size: NA; cdr3_nt: TGCGCCAGCAGCCAAGAAGGTTATATCACAGATACGCAGTATTTT; cdr3_aa: CASSQEGYITDTQYF
d_call: NA; v_call: TRBV4-3; j_call: TRBJ1-4; clone_size: few; cdr3_nt: TGCGCCAGCAGCCAAGCGGGGCGGGGGGCGACAGGTGGTGAAAAACTGTTTTTT; cdr3_aa: CASSQAGRGATGGEKLFF
d_call: NA; v_call: TRBV29-1; j_call: TRBJ2-5; clone_size: NA; cdr3_nt: TGCAGCGTTGAAGATCGAGGGTCTCGAGAGACCCAGTACTTC; cdr3_aa: CSVEDRGSRETQYF
d_call: NA; v_call: TRBV12-3/TRBV12-4; j_call: TRBJ2-2; clone_size: NA; cdr3_nt: TGTGCCAGCAGGGGCAGGGACTGGTCCGGGGAGCTGTTTTTT; cdr3_aa: CASRGRDWSGELFF
d_call: TRBD1; v_call: TRBV4-3; j_call: TRBJ2-3; clone_size: few; cdr3_nt: TGCGCCAGCAGCCAAACAGGGGGCGTGCGGGCAGATACGCAGTATTTT; cdr3_aa: CASSQTGGVRADTQYF
d_call: NA; v_call: TRBV4-3; j_call: TRBJ1-2; clone_size: few; cdr3_nt: TGCGCCAGCAGCCAAGATGGGGTTATAGGATATGGCTACACCTTC; cdr3_aa: CASSQDGVIGYGYTF
d_call: TRBD1; v_call: TRBV30; j_call: TRBJ2-3; clone_size: NA; cdr3_nt: TGTGCCTGGAGTAAAGGACAGGGAACAGATACGCAGTATTTT; cdr3_aa: CAWSKGQGTDTQYF
d_call: NA; v_call: TRBV6-6; j_call: TRBJ1-2; clone_size: NA; cdr3_nt: TGTGCCAGCAGTCAACGACAGAACCCTCTATATAACTATGGCTACACCTTC; cdr3_aa: CASSQRQNPLYNYGYTF
d_call: NA; v_call: TRBV4-3; j_call: TRBJ2-3; clone_size: NA; cdr3_nt: TGCGTCAGCAGCCGGATCAGGGGACCCACAGATACGCAGTATTTT; cdr3_aa: CVSSRIRGPTDTQYF
d_call: NA; v_call: TRBV27; j_call: TRBJ2-1; clone_size: NA; cdr3_nt: TGTGCCAGCCAGGGAAATATAAAGCCTGGCAATGAGCAGTTCTTC; cdr3_aa: CASQGNIKPGNEQFF
d_call: NA; v_call: TRBV6-5; j_call: TRBJ2-7; clone_size: NA; cdr3_nt: TGTGCCAGCAGTCTTAACGTGTACGAGCAGTACTTC; cdr3_aa: CASSLNVYEQYF
d_call: NA; v_call: TRBV29-1; j_call: TRBJ2-2; clone_size: once; cdr3_nt: TGCAGCGTTGTCGACTGTCTTAACACCGGGGAGCTGTTTTTT; cdr3_aa: CSVVDCLNTGELFF
d_call: NA; v_call: TRBV7-2; j_call: TRBJ1-5; clone_size: NA; cdr3_nt: TGTGCCAGCAGCTCCTCTTTTAATCAGCCCCAGCATTTT; cdr3_aa: CASSSSFNQPQHF
d_call: NA; v_call: TRBV20-1; j_call: TRBJ2-1; clone_size: few; cdr3_nt: TGCAGTGCTAGAAAGGCTTTGACCTACAATGAGCAGTTCTTC; cdr3_aa: CSARKALTYNEQFF
d_call: NA; v_call: TRBV28; j_call: TRBJ2-6; clone_size: NA; cdr3_nt: TGTGCCAGCAGTTTGGAGTGGGTGAAGCGGTCTGGGGCCAACGTCCTGACTTTC; cdr3_aa: CASSLEWVKRSGANVLTF
d_call: NA; v_call: TRBV6-1; j_call: TRBJ1-6; clone_size: few; cdr3_nt: TGTGCCAGCAGTGAAGCGAAGGGGAGGACACCCCTCCACTTT; cdr3_aa: CASSEAKGRTPLHF
d_call: NA; v_call: TRBV4-2; j_call: TRBJ2-1; clone_size: NA; cdr3_nt: TGTGCCAGCAGCCAAGATCGTCAGGGGTCAAGGAATGAGCAGTTCTTC; cdr3_aa: CASSQDRQGSRNEQFF
d_call: NA; v_call: TRBV7-8; j_call: TRBJ1-1; clone_size: NA; cdr3_nt: TGTGCCAGCAGCTTAGGTGGCGGGAGGAACACTGAAGCTTTCTTT; cdr3_aa: CASSLGGGRNTEAFF
d_call: NA; v_call: TRBV7-2; j_call: TRBJ1-1; clone_size: NA; cdr3_nt: TGTGCCAACAGCGTAGGAGGGTTGCCCAGTAAAGCTTTCTTT; cdr3_aa: CANSVGGLPSKAFF
d_call: NA; v_call: TRBV24-1; j_call: TRBJ1-4; clone_size: NA; cdr3_nt: TGTGCCACCAATCAAGAGGAGACAGGTGGTACTAATGAAAAACTGTTTTTT; cdr3_aa: CATNQEETGGTNEKLFF
d_call: TRBD2; v_call: TRBV5-5; j_call: TRBJ2-3; clone_size: NA; cdr3_nt: TGTGCCAGCAGCTTAATCACTAGCGGAGCTAGCACAGATACGCAGTATTTT; cdr3_aa: CASSLITSGASTDTQYF
d_call: NA; v_call: TRBV28; j_call: TRBJ1-1; clone_size: NA; cdr3_nt: TGTGCCAGCACCGGGGAATCTATTGCTGAAGCTTTCTTT; cdr3_aa: CASTGESIAEAFF
d_call: TRBD1; v_call: TRBV4-3; j_call: TRBJ1-1; clone_size: NA; cdr3_nt: TGCGCCAGCAGCCCCCTAGACAGGGCTCACCCCATGAACACTGAAGCTTTCTTT; cdr3_aa: CASSPLDRAHPMNTEAFF
d_call: TRBD2; v_call: TRBV12-3/TRBV12-4; j_call: TRBJ2-3; clone_size: few; cdr3_nt: TGTGCCAGCAGTTTCGGGGCGGGGGGGCCCAGAGATACGCAGTATTTT; cdr3_aa: CASSFGAGGPRDTQYF
d_call: NA; v_call: TRBV28; j_call: TRBJ1-4; clone_size: few; cdr3_nt: TGTGCCAGCAGTCCCGCAGGGCCTAATGAAAAACTGTTTTTT; cdr3_aa: CASSPAGPNEKLFF
d_call: NA; v_call: TRBV7-9; j_call: TRBJ2-5; clone_size: few; cdr3_nt: TGTGCCAGCAGCTTAGAGCTCACACTGACAGCGTACCAAGAGACCCAGTACTTC; cdr3_aa: CASSLELTLTAYQETQYF